The source of this T cell receptor beta chain is a study of blood T cell repertoires in COVID-19. Whole-study context: Spain, Italy and the United States supplied samples that represented acute and convalescent COVID-19. The analysed material was cDNA or gDNA that came from T cells, B-cell-depleted T cells, or PBMCs.

CDR1 and CDR2 from the germline V gene are KGHSH and LQKENI. J gave up 4 bases and V 7 bases, and 13 bases lay outside the gene matches. This CDR3 is built from 16 residues. This clone was picked up a small number of times. Among Cohort 3 donors, those recovered had two negative PCRs, clearance, or symptom resolution. As processed by the authors: Researchers report that nucleated cell counts were estimated from reference gene primer amplification. Sequenced by immunoSEQ multiplex PCR; TCRdb stores in-frame clones only, minus some. That table furnishes V, J and clone size, whereas the DNA furnished D and trimming. The sample includes around 300,000 clones, about 83% seen only once; the top ten take 6% to 7%.

This clonotype originated in a middle-aged woman who had recovered from COVID-19. Sequencing input: PBMCs or T cells enriched from blood (not recorded which). This chain links TRBV18 with TRBJ2-5, with TRBD1 matching over 9 bases. The CDR3 coding sequence is TGTGCCAGCTGTAACACCGGGACAGGGTCGGGAGAGACCCAGTACTTC. It is translated as CASCNTGTGSGETQYF.